This T cell receptor beta chain was observed in a study of T-cell reconstitution after alpha-beta-depleted transplantation in children. Unique molecular identifiers were incorporated when the TCRbeta library was constructed. One entry per CDR3 protein results from TCRdb running MiXCR on the PCR reads. The sample lists roughly 220,000 distinct CDR3 sequences, about 8.2% occurring once. This clonotype was detected ten times or more. Germline V gene lookup returns CDR1 DFQATT and CDR2 SNEGSKA (reference sequence). This CDR3 spans 13 amino acids. V was shortened by 0 bases and J by 10 bases, with 15 bases between the two germline ends.

The sample here was PBMCs, mostly from graft donor cells, taken 360 days after TCRalphabeta/CD19-depleted stem cell transplant. The chain is built from TRBV20-1 and TRBJ1-2; no clear D gene. The TCR was taken from a male patient between 2 and 15 years old who had a stem cell transplant for acute myeloid leukemia, so the T cells may come from the graft donor. CDR3 coding DNA: TGCAGTGCTAGAGATCTTGGGAAGCGAGACTACACCTTC. Translation: CSARDLGKRDYTF.